The 2 T cell receptor beta chains listed next were all sequenced from one sample in a study of graft-versus-host responses after intestinal transplantation. Profiled with immunoSEQ multiplex PCR; TCRdb holds only in-frame clones, not every one. The sample holds about 120,000 clones, over 85% seen once. What these receptors recognize is not known. Sequencing used unstimulated CD4+ T cells sorted from spleen or lymph node cells, obtained before intestinal transplant. The receptors come from a human donor who received an intestinal transplant.

The chain links TRBV7-6 to TRBJ1-1; tentatively, D is TRBD1 (5 bases). V shed 1 base and J shed 2 bases, with 8 bases lying between them. Germline lookup yields CDR1 SGHVS and CDR2 FNYEAQ. The CDR3 is 14 amino acids. The CDR3 nucleotides are TGTGCCAGCAGCTTAGGGACATATAACACTGAAGCTTTCTTT. It encodes CASSLGTYNTEAFF.

The chain has TRBV5-1 and TRBJ2-7; 9 bases fit TRBD2. This CDR3 has 17 amino acids. The germline gives CDR1 SGHRS, CDR2 YFSETQ. V was pared by 3 bases and J by 11 bases, with 21 bases of the junction left unmatched. CDR3 in DNA: TGCGCCAGCAGCTCAGCGGGAGGCTCTCTCACTTTTCATTCCGAGTACTTC. This translates into CASSSAGGSLTFHSEYF.